This T cell receptor beta chain was identified in a study of human T cells and chemical hapten exposure. This clonotype was seen more than once but under ten times. Per germline, CDR1 DFQATT and CDR2 SNEGSKA (reference sequence). This CDR3 has 18 amino acids. With V trimmed by 6 bases and J by 1 base, 14 bases remained unmatched. Using its own MiXCR run on the RACE reads, TCRdb lists one record per CDR3 protein. Altogether 79,000 or so distinct CDR3 sequences are present, 25% to 40% being singletons, with the ten largest covering roughly 10%. Time point given: patch test 1, 2 weeks after DPC sensitization. Noted treatment: therapeutic diphenylcyclopropenone sensitization with weekly scalp DPC. Those who donated were patients with alopecia, 18 to 70 years of age, and suitable for DPC.

The sequence derives from a man in his forties with alopecia areata. Some clones in this sample may be carry-over from other donors' samples. Sequencing was performed on whole blood, taken in connection with sensitization to the hapten diphenylcyclopropenone (DPC). The chain recombines TRBV20-1 with TRBJ2-1; 11 bases fit TRBD2. The CDR3 DNA reads as TGCAGTGCAAGGTACTCCCGTCCTAGCGGGGGGTCCTACAATGAGCAGTTCTTC. Protein product: CSARYSRPSGGSYNEQFF.